These 15 T cell receptor beta chains were sequenced from one sample in a study of naive and memory T cell subsets. For blood and skin samples, reverse transcription used TCR alpha and beta constant primers. TCRdb redid the calling of the 5' RACE reads with MiXCR, one entry per CDR3 protein. Among 20,000 to 25,000 distinct CDR3 sequences listed, around 4.2% were seen once. Whole blood, 2 to 2.5 ml, came from adult healthy volunteers. These receptors originate from a male donor in good health.

This clonotype was counted at least ten times. The chain employs TRBV14 and TRBJ2-5; unclear D gene. Germline-derived CDR1 and CDR2 are SGHDN and FVKESK. The CDR3 covers 12 residues. V was trimmed by 1 base and J by 5 bases, leaving 5 bases between them. The CDR3 here is CASSQVYETQYF. In nucleotides, the CDR3 is TGTGCCAGCAGCCAAGTTTACGAGACCCAGTACTTC.

This clonotype was observed a few times. J is TRBJ1-1 and V is TRBV7-9; no clear D gene. Germline values: CDR1 SEHNR, CDR2 FQNEAQ (reference sequence). Trimming pared 7 bases from V and 1 base from J, leaving 19 bases between. The CDR3 spans 16 residues. The CDR3 DNA follows: TGTGCCAGCATCGAACCCCCCCGGCGGGGGAACACTGAAGCTTTCTTT. It codes for CASIEPPRRGNTEAFF.

In this sample, this clonotype is medium-sized (0.01 to 0.1%). The J gene is TRBJ1-5, the V gene TRBV12-3 or TRBV12-4; no definite D call. Between the trimmed V and J ends, which lost 0 bases and 5 bases, there was a span of 11 bases. The CDR3 length is 15 residues. The CDR3 DNA reads as TGTGCCAGCAGTTTAGCCCTTTCGCGCGATCAGCCCCAGCATTTT. Its translation: CASSLALSRDQPQHF.

This clonotype was counted at least ten times. The chain employs TRBV12-3 or TRBV12-4 and TRBJ2-1; D is uncertain. The CDR3 covers 15 residues. V was cut by 10 bases and J by 0 bases, with 16 bases left in between. The CDR3 DNA follows: TGTGCCACCCTCCCGCGGCGTTCCTCCTACAATGAGCAGTTCTTC. Its translation is CATLPRRSSYNEQFF.

This clonotype was seen many times. CDR3 region: CAISDRVMNTEAFF. The CDR3 DNA is TGTGCCATCAGTGACAGGGTCATGAACACTGAAGCTTTCTTT. The chain employs TRBV10-3 and TRBJ1-1; D is possibly TRBD1 (5 bases). Germline CDR1 and CDR2: ENHRY and SYGVKD. The V end was cut by 3 bases, the J end by 0 bases, with 8 bases between. The CDR3 sequence is 14 residues long.

This clonotype has only a few counts. V and J are TRBV5-1 and TRBJ2-7; the D gene is possibly TRBD1 (5 bases). The germline V and J ends were trimmed by 0 bases and 3 bases, with 10 bases remaining between them. Germline CDR1 is SGHRS and CDR2 is YFSETQ. The CDR3 spans 14 residues. The CDR3 loop is CASSLDRQNYEQYF. The CDR3 nucleotides read TGCGCCAGCAGCTTGGATAGACAGAACTACGAGCAGTACTTC. The full variable domain, in which reference TRBV5-1 and TRBJ2-7 provide the parts outside the CDR3, is KAGVTQTPRYLIKTRGQQVTLSCSPISGHRSVSWYQQTPGQGLQFLFEYFSETQRNKGNFPGRFSGRQFSNSRSEMNVSTLELGDSALYLCASSLDRQNYEQYFGPGTRLTVT.

This clonotype was counted only a few times. The CDR3 reads CASSLGISGANVLTF. The CDR3 DNA reads TGTGCCAGCAGCTTAGGGATTTCTGGGGCCAACGTCCTGACTTTC. The V call is TRBV7-8, the J call TRBJ2-6; D ambiguous. This CDR3 spans 15 amino acids. The germline V and J ends were trimmed by 1 base and 1 base, with 5 bases remaining between them. CDR1 SGHVS and CDR2 FQNEAQ come from the germline V gene.

At least ten counts were recorded for this clonotype. The chain carries TRBV29-1 and TRBJ2-1; D is uncertain. The CDR3 runs to 13 residues. The germline gives CDR1 SQVTM, CDR2 ANQGSEA. Trimming stripped 5 bases from V and 4 bases from J, with 12 bases between. CDR3 in amino acids: CSVQGSQYNEQFF. Written as DNA, the CDR3 is TGCAGCGTTCAAGGATCCCAATACAATGAGCAGTTCTTC.

This clonotype was detected ten times or more. This chain connects TRBV14 to TRBJ2-7; no clear D. The CDR3 is 13 amino acids. Trimming took 1 base from V and 2 from J, leaving 6 bases between them. The germline CDR1 and CDR2 sequences are SGHDN and FVKESK. The CDR3 region has the DNA TGTGCCAGCAGCCAAGGACGAGCCTACGAGCAGTACTTC. This sequence encodes CASSQGRAYEQYF. Looking up the rest from reference TRBV14 and TRBJ2-7 gives the full variable domain: EAGVTQFPSHSVIEKGQTVTLRCDPISGHDNLYWYRRVMGKEIKFLLHFVKESKQDESGMPNNRFLAERTGGTYSTLKVQPAELEDSGVYFCASSQGRAYEQYFGPGTRLTVT.

This clonotype was counted at least ten times. The rearrangement joins TRBV11-2 to TRBJ2-5; weak D call: TRBD2 (5 bases). V was pared by 3 bases and J by 4 bases, with 12 bases between. The V gene's germline CDR1 is SGHAT and CDR2 FQNNGV. The CDR3 runs to 14 residues. CDR3 region: CASSFGLRGETQYF. For the CDR3, the DNA is TGTGCCAGCAGCTTCGGACTCCGGGGAGAGACCCAGTACTTC.

This clonotype was seen at least ten times. V gene TRBV5-5 combines with J gene TRBJ2-7, with D unclear. Trimming removed 4 bases at V and 6 bases at J, with 14 bases between. The CDR3 runs to 13 residues. CDR1 and CDR2 from the germline V gene are SGHKS and YYEKEE (reference sequence). CDR3 bases: TGTGCCAGCAGCCCTACCCTGCGTGGCGAGCAGTACTTC. This gives the protein CASSPTLRGEQYF.

At least ten counts were recorded for this clonotype. The chain carries TRBV29-1 and TRBJ2-1; D might be TRBD1 (5 bases). The germline CDR1 and CDR2 sequences are SQVTM and ANQGSEA. CDR3 length: 12 residues. V gave up 7 bases and J gave up 0 bases, with 7 bases separating them. DNA of the CDR3: TGCAGCGCAGGGATCTCCTACAATGAGCAGTTCTTC. Translating gives CSAGISYNEQFF.

This clonotype was detected ten times or more. V is TRBV6-2 or TRBV6-3 and J is TRBJ1-5; 8 nucleotides agree with TRBD1. CDR3 length: 18 residues. Germline V gene sequence: CDR1 MNHEY, CDR2 SVGEGT. With V trimmed by 4 bases and J by 9 bases, 20 bases remained unmatched. This CDR3 is CASSSPLIDGQGRGPQHF. DNA for the CDR3: TGTGCCAGCAGTTCCCCCCTTATAGACGGACAGGGCCGAGGGCCCCAGCATTTT.

This clonotype was detected ten times or more. J is TRBJ1-1 and V is TRBV29-1, with TRBD1 identical over 9 bases. The CDR3 is made up of 13 amino acids. V shed 4 bases and J 3 bases; nucleotides not matched to a gene: 3. Germline V gene lookup returns CDR1 SQVTM and CDR2 ANQGSEA. The CDR3 DNA is TGCAGCGTTGTGGGGACAGGGTACACTGAAGCTTTCTTT. This translates into CSVVGTGYTEAFF.

Many counts were recorded for this clonotype. The DNA for the CDR3 is TGCAGTGCTAGAGATCCCGAGGGGGGGAACTACGAGCAGTACTTC. Translating it yields CSARDPEGGNYEQYF. The chain recombines TRBV20-1 with TRBJ2-7; possible D gene TRBD2, 7 bases. Trimming took 0 bases from V and 3 from J, leaving 15 bases between them. Germline CDR1 DFQATT, CDR2 SNEGSKA (reference sequence). The CDR3 is made up of 15 amino acids.